These 31 T cell receptor beta chains came from one sample sequenced in a study of shared clonotypes between healthy human individuals (dated by TCRdb to between 2020 and 2021). Library generation was performed with the immunoSEQ multiplex PCR assay. TCRdb carries this immuneACCESS record with in-frame sequences only. Its versions omit some clonotypes, under half of them owing to an unresolved V gene in the studies checked, with the rest unexplained. In all, the sample holds 800,000 to 1,200,000 clones, and around three quarters of those were seen once. The top ten constitute approximately 0.52% of the sample. Sequenced material: memory CD4+ T cells from PBMCs. Read against the paper, the sample's cell subset or site label means: CD45RA-negative fraction. The receptors come from a young man in good health. Some clones in this sample may be carry-over from other donors' samples.

This clone was picked up a small number of times. V and J are TRBV9 and TRBJ2-7, with a tentative D call TRBD2 (6 bases). Per the germline V gene, CDR1 is SGDLS and CDR2 is YYNGEE. V lost 0 bases, J lost 4 bases, and 11 bases lay in between. The CDR3 spans 14 residues. CDR3 sequence reads: CASSVDGGPYEQYF. The CDR3 nucleotides read TGTGCCAGCAGCGTAGATGGAGGGCCTTACGAGCAGTACTTC.

The chain couples TRBV6-1 to TRBJ2-5; TRBD1 is a possible D gene (6 bases). CDR1 and CDR2 from the germline V gene are MNHNS and SASEGT. The CDR3 loop spans 16 amino acids. V lost 1 base, J lost 2 bases, and 14 bases lay in between. The CDR3 bases are TGTGCCAGCAGTGAAGGGGCAGGGGTTCTTCAAGAGACCCAGTACTTC. Its protein product is CASSEGAGVLQETQYF.

The chain combines TRBV7-9 with TRBJ1-2, with 7 bases matching TRBD1. This CDR3 contains 13 residues. J lost 4 bases, V lost 4 bases, and 3 bases had no gene match. The germline V gene encodes CDR1 SEHNR and CDR2 FQNEAQ (reference sequence). The CDR3 loop is CASSSGQPYGYTF. DNA for the CDR3: TGTGCCAGCAGCTCGGGACAGCCCTATGGCTACACCTTC.

This clone showed up just once. For the CDR3, the DNA is TGTGCCAGCAGTTTTACAGGGGCCCGAACCGGGGAGCTGTTTTTT. This gives the protein CASSFTGARTGELFF. The rearrangement joins TRBV28 to TRBJ2-2, with 7 bases identical to TRBD1. The CDR3 loop spans 15 amino acids. Trimming at V came to 3 bases and at J to 5 bases, leaving 6 bases not matched to a gene. The V gene's germline CDR1 is MDHEN and CDR2 SYDVKM.

The V call is TRBV7-9, the J call TRBJ2-7; tentatively, D is TRBD1 or TRBD2 (5 bases each). Trimming pared 0 bases from V and 6 bases from J, leaving 9 bases between. This CDR3 spans 13 amino acids. The V gene's germline CDR1 is SEHNR and CDR2 FQNEAQ (reference sequence). CDR3 region: CASSLAGTLEQYF. The CDR3 DNA reads as TGTGCCAGCAGCTTAGCCGGGACCCTCGAGCAGTACTTC.

The chain carries TRBV18 and TRBJ2-1; 15 positions agree with TRBD2. The length of the CDR3 is 17 residues. CDR1 and CDR2 (germline): KGHSH, LQKENI. Germline trimming cut 2 bases from V and 5 bases from J; bases unmatched to any gene: 4. CDR3 coding DNA: TGTGCCAGCTCACCAGGGGGACTAGCGGGAGGAGACAATGAGCAGTTCTTC. Its translation is CASSPGGLAGGDNEQFF.

The table lists this clone with a count of one. The chain recombines TRBV28 with TRBJ2-3; TRBD1 agrees at 9 bases. With 5 bases clipped from V and 1 base from J, the junction kept 4 bases outside the gene matches. The length of the CDR3 is 15 residues. The germline CDR1 and CDR2 sequences are MDHEN and SYDVKM. The DNA of the CDR3 is TGTGCCAGCAGTATAACAGGGGGCCGCACAGATACGCAGTATTTT. It translates to CASSITGGRTDTQYF.

With respect to this clone: The sample holds other DNA sequences that translate to the same CDR3. This sequence joins TRBV10-3 and TRBJ2-7; D uncertain. CDR3 size: 12 residues. CDR1 ENHRY and CDR2 SYGVKD come from the germline V gene. Trimming took off 0 bases at V and 6 bases at J, with 6 bases between the two ends. CDR3 DNA: TGTGCCATCAGTGAGTCATCCGGCGAGCAGTACTTC. Translating gives CAISESSGEQYF.

This chain joins TRBV10-3 and TRBJ1-5, with D perhaps TRBD1 (5 bases). The V gene's germline CDR1 is ENHRY and CDR2 SYGVKD. CDR3 length: 14 residues. Trimming took 8 bases from V and 3 from J, leaving 14 bases between them. The CDR3: CAIGGLTSNQPQHF. The DNA of the CDR3 is TGTGCCATCGGGGGACTGACCTCCAATCAGCCCCAGCATTTT.

This chain uses TRBV7-8 with TRBJ2-7; D is undetermined. This CDR3 is built from 14 residues. V was shortened by 3 bases and J by 4 bases, with 13 bases between the two germline ends. CDR1 is SGHVS and CDR2 is FQNEAQ in the germline V gene. CDR3 nucleotide sequence: TGTGCCAGCAGCTTTGACTTAAGCGTTTACGAGCAGTACTTC. Its translation: CASSFDLSVYEQYF.

The table lists this clone with a few counts. The chain uses TRBV5-1 and TRBJ2-2, with D unclear. Germline values: CDR1 SGHRS, CDR2 YFSETQ. The CDR3 covers 14 residues. Deletions cut 7 bases from V and 6 bases from J, with 16 bases between. As DNA, the CDR3 is TGCGCCAGCTCCTCCGTCCCAAGCCCCGGGGAGCTGTTTTTT. As protein: CASSSVPSPGELFF.

This chain connects TRBV11-2 to TRBJ2-5; 12 positions match TRBD1. Germline lookup yields CDR1 SGHAT and CDR2 FQNNGV. The CDR3 loop spans 16 amino acids. V lost 5 bases and J lost 5; bases outside the gene matches: 9. In DNA form, the CDR3 reads TGTGCCAGCAGCCGCACCGGGACAGGGGGCTCGGAGACCCAGTACTTC. Amino acid sequence: CASSRTGTGGSETQYF.

Note on this clone: The same CDR3 arises from other DNA sequences in this sample as well. The chain links TRBV5-1 to TRBJ2-7; D is uncertain. V lost 0 bases and J lost 0, with 13 bases in between. This CDR3 is 16 amino acids long. Per the germline V gene, CDR1 is SGHRS and CDR2 is YFSETQ. DNA of the CDR3: TGCGCCAGCAGCTTGGCCGGCAGCCCAAGCTCCTACGAGCAGTACTTC. Protein product: CASSLAGSPSSYEQYF. The whole variable domain, filled in from reference TRBV5-1 and TRBJ2-7, reads KAGVTQTPRYLIKTRGQQVTLSCSPISGHRSVSWYQQTPGQGLQFLFEYFSETQRNKGNFPGRFSGRQFSNSRSEMNVSTLELGDSALYLCASSLAGSPSSYEQYFGPGTRLTVT.

This clone has a single count. This chain joins TRBV19 and TRBJ1-1; D not certain. Germline loops: CDR1 LNHDA, CDR2 SQIVND (reference sequence). CDR3 length: 13 residues. V was shortened by 9 bases and J by 5 bases, with 16 bases between the two germline ends. CDR3 protein: CASRIHGGTEAFF. The CDR3 region has the DNA TGTGCCAGCCGAATTCACGGTGGAACTGAAGCTTTCTTT.

The rearrangement uses TRBV28 and TRBJ2-1; 8 bases agree with TRBD1. J was trimmed by 0 bases and V by 3 bases; bases with no gene match: 1. The CDR3 loop spans 15 amino acids. Germline loops: CDR1 MDHEN, CDR2 SYDVKM. CDR3 coding DNA: TGTGCCAGCAGTTTCACAGGGGGCTCCTACAATGAGCAGTTCTTC. Its translation is CASSFTGGSYNEQFF.

V usage is TRBV19 and J usage is TRBJ2-1, with 12 bases identical to TRBD1. The germline V gene has CDR1 LNHDA and CDR2 SQIVND (reference sequence). V lost 4 bases to trimming and J lost 5 bases; unmatched junction nucleotides: 6. CDR3 length equals 16 residues. The CDR3 region has the DNA TGTGCCAGTAGTAACCGGGACAGGGGGCTACACAATGAGCAGTTCTTC. Residues: CASSNRDRGLHNEQFF.

The gene calls are TRBV9 and TRBJ2-2; no definite D call. V gave up 1 base and J gave up 4 bases, with 8 bases separating them. The CDR3 loop spans 14 amino acids. CDR1 is SGDLS and CDR2 is YYNGEE in the germline V gene. CDR3 loop: CASSVSAGTGELFF. The CDR3 coding sequence is TGTGCCAGCAGCGTAAGTGCCGGCACCGGGGAGCTGTTTTTT.

The genes are TRBV28 and TRBJ2-1, with 9 bases that match TRBD1. After removal of 2 bases from V and 8 bases from J, the junction contained 7 bases not matched to a gene. CDR1 and CDR2 (germline): MDHEN, SYDVKM. The CDR3 spans 15 residues. CDR3 DNA sequence: TGTGCCAGCAGTTTAATACAGGGGGCTACGGATGAGCAGTTCTTC. Encoded protein: CASSLIQGATDEQFF.

CDR3 sequence (DNA): TGCAGCGGTGGGCAGGCGACCAGTTGGACTAGCGGGAGCATCGCTGAGCAGTTCTTC. The encoded protein is CSGGQATSWTSGSIAEQFF. The V and J genes are TRBV29-1 and TRBJ2-1, with TRBD2 matching over 13 bases. The CDR3 is 19 amino acids. In germline, CDR1 is SQVTM, CDR2 ANQGSEA. Trimming at V came to 7 bases and at J to 9 bases, leaving 24 bases not matched to a gene.

The chain has TRBV4-1 and TRBJ2-3, with D perhaps matching TRBD2 (5 bases). Germline V gene lookup returns CDR1 MGHRA and CDR2 YSYEKL. The CDR3 loop spans 16 amino acids. V shed 4 bases and J shed 4 bases, with 18 bases lying between them. Here the CDR3 reads CASSRGRADRADTQYF. The CDR3 DNA follows: TGCGCCAGCAGCCGAGGAAGAGCGGATCGTGCAGATACGCAGTATTTT.

For this clone: Other nucleotide sequences in the sample specify the same CDR3. The chain uses TRBV11-3 and TRBJ2-3; 14 nucleotides align to TRBD2. V gave up 5 bases and J gave up 6 bases; unmatched junction bases: 7. CDR1 SGHNT and CDR2 YENEEA come from the germline V gene. The CDR3 has 16 residues. CDR3 in amino acids: CASSLGTSGSPDTQYF. The CDR3 DNA reads TGTGCCAGCAGCCTTGGGACTAGCGGGAGCCCCGATACGCAGTATTTT.

The chain joins TRBV28 to TRBJ2-2; 7 bases agree with TRBD1. The length of the CDR3 is 15 residues. Germline CDR1 reads MDHEN; CDR2 reads SYDVKM. V lost 6 bases to trimming and J lost 0 bases; unmatched junction nucleotides: 4. The CDR3 DNA sequence: TGTGCCAGCAGAGCCGGGACAGCGAACACCGGGGAGCTGTTTTTT. Protein: CASRAGTANTGELFF.

The rearrangement uses TRBV29-1 and TRBJ2-5; TRBD2 matches 13 bases. J lost 4 bases, V lost 5 bases, and 1 base had no gene match. In germline, CDR1 is SQVTM, CDR2 ANQGSEA. There are 13 residues in the CDR3. CDR3 in amino acids: CSVRTSGRETQYF. The CDR3 DNA reads TGCAGCGTTAGGACTAGCGGGAGAGAGACCCAGTACTTC.

This clone was seen a single time. The chain couples TRBV27 to TRBJ2-7, with TRBD1 identical over 8 bases. Germline V CDR1 and CDR2: MNHEY, SMNVEV (reference sequence). The CDR3 sequence is 15 residues long. The ends lost 8 bases at V and 1 base at J; junction bases unmatched: 10. The CDR3 is CASSQGAGRSYEQYF. The CDR3, as DNA: TGTGCCAGCTCTCAGGGGGCGGGGAGGTCCTACGAGCAGTACTTC.

This chain uses TRBV4-2 with TRBJ2-1; 11 bases agree with TRBD2. Germline values: CDR1 LGHNA, CDR2 YNFKEQ. V lost 1 base to trimming and J lost 6 bases; unmatched junction nucleotides: 11. CDR3 length equals 18 residues. CDR3 residues: CASSQAGLAGGLGNEQFF. The CDR3 coding sequence is TGTGCCAGCAGCCAAGCAGGCCTAGCGGGAGGTCTAGGCAATGAGCAGTTCTTC.

CDR3 protein: CASSGERVSYNEQFF. CDR3 DNA: TGTGCCAGCAGCGGGGAGCGTGTCTCCTACAATGAGCAGTTCTTC. The V gene is TRBV9, the J gene TRBJ2-1, with D perhaps TRBD2 (5 bases). Trimming removed 3 bases from V and 0 bases from J, with 10 bases in between. The CDR3 is made up of 15 amino acids. CDR1 is SGDLS and CDR2 is YYNGEE in the germline V gene.

The chain joins TRBV9 to TRBJ2-3; no firm D call. There are 14 residues in the CDR3. Trimming removed 4 bases at V and 6 bases at J, with 15 bases between. Germline V lookup: CDR1 SGDLS, CDR2 YYNGEE. DNA of the CDR3: TGTGCCAGCAGCCCCACCCCCCTGAGGGATACGCAGTATTTT. It encodes CASSPTPLRDTQYF. Based on the CDR3 plus reference TRBV9 and TRBJ2-3, the full variable domain is DSGVTQTPKHLITATGQRVTLRCSPRSGDLSVYWYQQSLDQGLQFLIQYYNGEERAKGNILERFSAQQFPDLHSELNLSSLELGDSALYFCASSPTPLRDTQYFGPGTRLTVL.

This chain links TRBV4-1 with TRBJ1-4; D is perhaps TRBD1 (5 bases). This CDR3 has 13 amino acids. Per germline, CDR1 MGHRA and CDR2 YSYEKL. V was trimmed by 3 bases and J by 7 bases, leaving 9 bases between them. Here the CDR3 reads CASSQGGVEKLFF. As DNA, the CDR3 is TGCGCCAGCAGCCAGGGGGGGGTTGAAAAACTGTTTTTT.

The chain uses TRBV28 and TRBJ2-2, with D tentatively TRBD1 (6 bases). CDR3 length: 14 amino acids. Germline CDR1 and CDR2: MDHEN and SYDVKM. Trimming pared 5 bases from V and 3 bases from J, leaving 10 bases between. The CDR3 loop is CASSTAGDTGELFF. The CDR3 coding sequence is TGTGCCAGCAGTACGGCAGGGGACACCGGGGAGCTGTTTTTT. Using reference TRBV28 and TRBJ2-2 for the parts outside the CDR3, the full variable domain is DVKVTQSSRYLVKRTGEKVFLECVQDMDHENMFWYRQDPGLGLRLIYFSYDVKMKEKGDIPEGYSVSREKKERFSLILESASTNQTSMYLCASSTAGDTGELFFGEGSRLTVL.

The CDR3 spells CASSSQAPQTGEVTGELFF. The CDR3 bases are TGTGCCAGCAGCTCCCAGGCACCTCAAACAGGGGAGGTGACCGGGGAGCTGTTTTTT. The chain has TRBV7-3 and TRBJ2-2, with D possibly being TRBD1 (7 bases). The V gene lost 4 bases and the J gene lost 5 bases, with 26 bases spanning the gap. CDR3 length: 19 amino acids. Germline CDR1 reads SGHTA; CDR2 reads FQGTGA.

The gene calls are TRBV7-9 and TRBJ2-2, with 9 bases identical to TRBD1. The CDR3 sequence is 16 residues long. The V gene's germline CDR1 is SEHNR and CDR2 FQNEAQ (reference sequence). The V segment lost 4 bases and the J segment 4 bases; nucleotides outside the gene matches: 7. The CDR3 spells CASSYRTGAGTGELFF. The CDR3 DNA sequence: TGTGCCAGCAGCTACCGGACAGGGGCGGGCACCGGGGAGCTGTTTTTT.